The T cell receptor (beta chain) described here comes from a study of tissue T cells after allogeneic stem cell transplantation. With respect to this clone: Its matching antigen is unknown. Gene labels here are mouse ones. The read is 1 residue too short to cover the CDR3 end, so that end is filled in from the germline J gene.

Sequencing of TCRbeta CDR3 at survey depth gave sequences and template counts. Only in-frame clones appear in the TCRdb table, and some are missing; sequencing was by immunoSEQ multiplex PCR. This sample has a few thousand clones, with roughly three fifths found just once. Germline CDR1 NSQYPW, CDR2 LRSPGD (reference sequence). Between the trimmed V and J ends, which lost 5 bases and 0 bases, there was a span of 8 bases. The CDR3 runs to 14 residues. Study findings and constraints: Only a limited share of tissue TCRs appeared in blood or spleen. Anatomically similar tissues had similar TCR repertoires within each patient. This small cohort was clinically heterogeneous, and sampling depth was a limitation.

This clonotype was sampled from a female BALB/c mouse in good health. The strain's MHC type: H2-d. The sample consisted of gut tissue. The rearrangement joins TRBV1 to TRBJ1-3; D is undetermined. The CDR3: CTCSPPVSGNTLYF. The CDR3 bases that were read are TGCACCTGCAGTCCCCCGGTTTCTGGAAATACGCTCTAT. The variable domain in full, completed from reference TRBV1 and TRBJ1-3, reads VTLLEQNPRWRLVPRGQAVNLRCILKNSQYPWMSWYQQDLQKQLQWLFTLRSPGDKEVKSLPGADYLATRVTDTELRLQVANMSQGRTLYCTCSPPVSGNTLYFGEGSRLIVV.